This T cell receptor beta chain was sequenced during a study of shared clonotypes between healthy human individuals. As for the study in general: CD4 naive cells filled three plates per donor, CD4 memory three, CD8 naive two and CD8 memory one. General study points: Rarefaction showed sorted-subset sequencing was incomplete despite large depth.

Note on this clone: Antigen specificity is unknown.

Naivety among CD8 cells was defined by CD45RO negativity and positive CCR7 selection, thereby excluding terminally differentiated effector memory CD45RA+ cells. The study drew its donors from healthy HIV-negative adults without recent acute infections or vaccinations. The CDR3 runs 14 residues. CDR1 and CDR2 (germline): SGHAT, FQNNGV. V was cut by 2 bases and J by 6 bases, with 13 bases left in between. TCRdb's table, derived via immunoSEQ multiplex PCR, lists solely in-frame clones and lacks some. Among millions of clones listed, around 96% were seen once. V is TRBV11-2 and J is TRBJ1-2; D is unresolved. The sequenced material came from naive CD8+ T cells sorted from blood. This TCR came from a man between 18 and 29 years old in good health. The CDR3 nucleotides read TGTGCCAGCAGCTTATTAGCCAAGACTGATGGCTACACCTTC. It is translated as CASSLLAKTDGYTF.